The T cell receptor (beta chain) described here comes from a study of shared clonotypes between healthy human individuals (dated by TCRdb to 2019 to 2021). In the study overall: The cohort included a few men and a couple of women between 18 and 49 years of age. Per donor, three plates each were used for CD4 naive and CD4 memory, two for CD8 naive, and one for CD8 memory. To estimate repertoire size and how much clonotypes are shared between individuals, the study performed deep sequencing of blood TCR repertoires from roughly five healthy adults. To increase sequencing depth and limit assay-specific biases, different laboratories used diverse techniques to prepare libraries and sequence TCR repertoires. Between about 0.9 and 8.9 billion PBMCs per donor were obtained by leukapheresis.

In the germline V gene, CDR1 corresponds to MNHEY and CDR2 to SVGAGI. V is clipped by 2 bases and J by 1 base, and the sequence between their germline boundaries is 11 bases long. The cysteine opens and the phenylalanine closes a CDR3 of 15 amino acids. Only the CDR3 DNA is retained, 45 bases long and in frame from the first base. Using the deep immunoSEQ assay, multiplex PCR amplified TCR CDR3 regions from genomic DNA. Extracted genomic DNA from each cell subset was distributed evenly across all wells of several immunoSEQ 96-well plates, and each plate was treated as a replicate. For sorted subsets, each replicate PCR was loaded with 150 to 250 ng genomic DNA, equivalent to about 33,000 T cell genomes. The purified libraries were quantified using a Qubit 3.0 fluorometer, sized with a Bioanalyzer 2100, and then quantified again using the KAPA Library Quantification kit. A separate single-read 150-cycle Illumina NextSeq 550 flow cell was used to sequence each immunoSEQ 96-well plate. The study's processing was this. Because only junctional sequences without quality scores were contained in the immunoSEQ output, filtering matching that applied to full-length reads could not be performed. To assign V/J genes and CDR3, sequences were annotated using PyIR, a Python wrapper for IgBLAST v1.9, with IMGT germline references. Any read was removed if the V/J assignment was weak (E-value above 1e-6), the CDR3 was missing, or the read contained stop codons, out-of-frame junctions, or ambiguous translated residues. V3J clonotypes were defined as sequences sharing the same inferred V gene, J gene, and CDR3 amino acid sequence. Percentage overlap between repertoires was computed as shared unique clonotypes divided by the size of the smaller repertoire. Repertoire richness was assessed with RTK rarefaction, the Chao1 estimator, and Recon v2.1 estimates of unobserved clonotypes. For all TCRbeta clonotypes obtained by the gDNA method from four donors, generation probabilities were computed with OLGA. TCRdb stores this immuneACCESS table with in-frame sequences only. Part of the clones is absent; in the studies checked, under half of the shortfall reflects unresolved V genes, and no reason is known for the rest. The D gene and trimming were derived from the DNA, and the V and J assignments and clone size from that table. For this sample there are over a million clones; more than 75% appear just once. More than 0.45% of the sample rests with the top ten.

The donors were healthy, HIV-negative adults who had no recently reported acute infections or vaccinations. All donors were Caucasian adults living in Nashville, Tennessee, USA. CD4+ T cells were enriched by magnetic negative selection, after which naive cells were positively selected on CD45RA and the negative fraction was taken as the memory subset. Blood was collected by leukapheresis, and PBMCs were isolated by Ficoll-Histopaque density gradient centrifugation and then cryopreserved in liquid nitrogen vapor phase. Analytical flow cytometry was used to check the purity and quantity of every magnetically sorted T cell population. Each sorted fraction had its genomic DNA isolated and then quantified by UV absorbance on a Nanodrop 2000c. This clone was picked up a small number of times. What this receptor recognizes is not known. Per-base quality was not reported, and no clone a single base away is much larger than it.

On the study overall, not on this receptor specifically: Compared with non-shared clonotypes, the clonotypes found in all four sorted-subset donors had higher generation probabilities. Based on pairwise subsampling, the degree of clonotype sharing among donors was expected to be affected by sequencing depth. Rarefaction of sorted-subset datasets indicated incomplete sequencing despite the large sequencing depth. Estimated clonotype richness was generally larger for naive than for memory subsets. When several donors were compared, the shared fraction of clonotypes was 5% to 6.5% for naive CD4, around 3.5% for naive CD8, more than 2% for memory CD4, and 0.4% for memory CD8. Sampling was limited to blood, and TCR repertoires in tissue likely differ from TCR repertoires in blood. The genetic and exposure-history diversity represented was limited by the small number of donors.

The rearranged segments are TRBV6-5 and TRBJ1-2, and possibly TRBD1, on 6 matching bases. The material sequenced was memory CD4+ T cells from PBMCs. The label giving this sample's cell subset or site can be read as: CD45RA-negative fraction. The sequence was obtained from a man between 18 and 29 years old in good health. Some clones in this sample may be carry-over from other donors' samples. The CDR3 reads as follows: CASSYGGVSNYGYTF. The nucleotide sequence reads TGTGCCAGCAGTTACGGGGGCGTGAGTAACTATGGCTACACCTTC.